This is a list of T cell receptor beta chains from one sample in a study of T-cell reconstitution after alpha-beta-depleted transplantation in children. Via MiXCR, TCRdb re-called the PCR reads, giving one row per CDR3 protein. The sample consists of a few hundred thousand distinct CDR3 sequences, about a quarter of them appearing once. The sample consisted of PBMCs, taken before TCRalphabeta/CD19-depleted stem cell transplant. The receptor source for this set is a boy younger than two with Wiskott-Aldrich syndrome, due to receive a stem cell transplant. The CDR3 runs from the conserved cysteine through the conserved F or W. Each record gives: D gene, clone size, J gene, V gene, CDR3 protein, CDR3 DNA. A D gene is named only where the DNA matches it firmly. Clone size is stated in some rows and not others, as once, few, many or a class when expanded.

D gene: TRBD2; clone size: few; J gene: TRBJ2-3; V gene: TRBV27; CDR3 protein: CASKVLLAGDTDTQYF; CDR3 DNA: TGTGCCAGCAAAGTTCTACTAGCGGGAGACACAGATACGCAGTATTTT
D gene: TRBD2; clone size: NA; J gene: TRBJ2-3; V gene: TRBV28; CDR3 protein: CASTSSGSMDTQYF; CDR3 DNA: TGTGCCAGCACCTCTAGCGGGAGCATGGATACGCAGTATTTT
D gene: TRBD2; clone size: NA; J gene: TRBJ2-1; V gene: TRBV10-3; CDR3 protein: CAISVGLAGVNEQFF; CDR3 DNA: TGTGCCATCAGTGTGGGACTAGCGGGAGTCAATGAGCAGTTCTTC
D gene: NA; clone size: few; J gene: TRBJ2-7; V gene: TRBV5-1; CDR3 protein: CASSRTATSYEQYF; CDR3 DNA: TGCGCCAGCAGCAGGACAGCGACCTCCTACGAGCAGTACTTC
D gene: NA; clone size: NA; J gene: TRBJ1-6; V gene: TRBV10-3; CDR3 protein: CAIRFTEGHSPLHF; CDR3 DNA: TGTGCCATCAGATTCACGGAGGGTCATTCACCCCTCCACTTT
D gene: NA; clone size: NA; J gene: TRBJ1-4; V gene: TRBV12-3/TRBV12-4; CDR3 protein: CASSQQGTNEKLFF; CDR3 DNA: TGTGCCAGCAGTCAACAGGGAACTAATGAAAAACTGTTTTTT
D gene: NA; clone size: few; J gene: TRBJ1-5; V gene: TRBV7-2; CDR3 protein: CASSLAPGKSNQPQHF; CDR3 DNA: TGTGCCAGCAGCTTAGCGCCAGGGAAGAGCAATCAGCCCCAGCATTTT
D gene: NA; clone size: few; J gene: TRBJ2-1; V gene: TRBV5-1; CDR3 protein: CASSLVVSVNEQFF; CDR3 DNA: TGCGCCAGCAGCTTGGTAGTCAGCGTAAATGAGCAGTTCTTC
D gene: TRBD2; clone size: NA; J gene: TRBJ2-7; V gene: TRBV2; CDR3 protein: CASSYQRGSYEQYF; CDR3 DNA: TGTGCCAGCAGTTACCAGCGGGGTTCCTACGAGCAGTACTTC
D gene: NA; clone size: NA; J gene: TRBJ2-5; V gene: TRBV7-7; CDR3 protein: CASSSRDVGETQYF; CDR3 DNA: TGTGCCAGCAGCTCCCGGGACGTCGGGGAGACCCAGTACTTC
D gene: TRBD2; clone size: NA; J gene: TRBJ2-7; V gene: TRBV7-2; CDR3 protein: CASSPYGAGAAHEQYF; CDR3 DNA: TGTGCCAGCAGTCCTTACGGGGCGGGAGCAGCCCACGAGCAGTACTTC
D gene: NA; clone size: few; J gene: TRBJ2-7; V gene: TRBV20-1; CDR3 protein: CSAKTGSPYEQYF; CDR3 DNA: TGCAGTGCTAAGACCGGGTCTCCCTACGAGCAGTACTTC
D gene: NA; clone size: NA; J gene: TRBJ2-7; V gene: TRBV5-4; CDR3 protein: CASSLANAPYEQYF; CDR3 DNA: TGTGCCAGCAGCTTGGCTAACGCACCCTACGAGCAGTACTTC